The 8 T cell receptor beta chains given below trace back to one sample, sequenced in a study of T cell repertoires in cytomegalovirus infection. Each CDR3 protein gets one entry after TCRdb re-called the reads with MiXCR. The sample has roughly 240,000 distinct CDR3 sequences; 6% to 8% are singletons. Sequenced material: PBMCs. The receptors here all came from a human donor in good health (CMV status not recorded). Some clones in this sample may be carry-over from other donors' samples.

This clonotype was detected many times. V gene TRBV7-9 combines with J gene TRBJ1-5; D is uncertain. The CDR3 spans 14 residues. Germline V gene data show CDR1 as SEHNR and CDR2 as FQNEAQ (reference sequence). V was cut by 1 base and J by 4 bases, with 8 bases left in between. CDR3 region: CASSLGGENQPQHF. The CDR3 DNA reads TGTGCCAGCAGCTTAGGAGGAGAAAATCAGCCCCAGCATTTT.

The CDR3 DNA sequence: TGCGCCAGCCACGGGGTGGGGCCGAGCTCTGGAAACACCATATATTTT. It translates to CASHGVGPSSGNTIYF. This chain joins TRBV5-1 and TRBJ1-3, with D maybe TRBD1 (5 bases). V was cut by 7 bases and J by 0 bases, with 17 bases left in between. The CDR3 is made up of 16 amino acids. CDR1 SGHRS and CDR2 YFSETQ come from the germline V gene.

This clonotype was detected many times. The rearrangement uses TRBV7-2 and TRBJ2-4; D is tentatively TRBD1 or TRBD2 (5 bases each). Germline CDR1 and CDR2: SGHTA and FQGNSA. Trimming removed 6 bases from V and 0 bases from J, with 12 bases in between. This CDR3 region has 15 residues. Here the CDR3 DNA reads TGTGCCAGCAGATTTCGGGACCTAGCCAAAAACATTCAGTACTTC. It encodes CASRFRDLAKNIQYF.

This clonotype was seen ten or more times. This sequence joins TRBV6-1 and TRBJ1-2; TRBD1 might be the D (5 bases). Germline loops: CDR1 MNHNS, CDR2 SASEGT. With 5 bases removed from V and 1 base from J, the gap between germline ends came to 17 bases. The length of the CDR3 is 16 residues. The CDR3, as DNA: TGTGCCAGCAGTCCCCGCCACTCAGGGTTTAACTATGGCTACACCTTC. It is translated as CASSPRHSGFNYGYTF.

This clonotype showed up many times. CDR3 protein: CSASGGAGAYQETQYF. As DNA, the CDR3 is TGCAGTGCTAGCGGCGGTGCGGGCGCCTACCAAGAGACCCAGTACTTC. This chain connects TRBV20-1 to TRBJ2-5; perhaps TRBD2 as D (5 bases). Trimming took 3 bases from V and 0 from J, leaving 17 bases between them. Per germline, CDR1 DFQATT and CDR2 SNEGSKA (reference sequence). The CDR3 has 16 amino acids.

This clonotype was counted many times. The chain uses TRBV7-2 and TRBJ1-1, with TRBD1 as a possible D gene (5 bases). From germline, CDR1 is SGHTA and CDR2 FQGNSA. V was clipped by 0 bases and J by 4 bases, with 15 bases between them. The CDR3 runs 16 residues. CDR3 amino acids: CASSLALGDGSTEAFF. CDR3 DNA sequence: TGTGCCAGCAGCTTAGCGCTGGGGGACGGGAGCACTGAAGCTTTCTTT.

This clonotype was detected many times. The J gene is TRBJ1-1, the V gene TRBV7-9, with a tentative D call TRBD1 (5 bases). The CDR3 runs 14 residues. The germline V gene encodes CDR1 SEHNR and CDR2 FQNEAQ (reference sequence). V gave up 5 bases and J gave up 0 bases, with 10 bases separating them. The CDR3 DNA is TGTGCCAGCAGCCTGGACACGTTGAACACTGAAGCTTTCTTT. It codes for CASSLDTLNTEAFF.

The chain couples TRBV18 to TRBJ1-1; perhaps TRBD1 as D (6 bases). This CDR3 is built from 17 residues. Germline lookup yields CDR1 KGHSH and CDR2 LQKENI. V was clipped by 8 bases and J by 0 bases, with 22 bases between them. This chain's CDR3 is CASRLVAIGQMNTEAFF. The CDR3 nucleotides are TGTGCCAGCCGACTTGTGGCGATTGGACAGATGAACACTGAAGCTTTCTTT.